This T cell receptor beta chain was retrieved from a study of PD-1 blockade in classical Hodgkin lymphoma. Trimming removed 3 bases at V and 4 bases at J, with 6 bases between. There are 13 residues in the CDR3. The germline CDR1 and CDR2 sequences are SGHDN and FVKESK. Data came from immunoSEQ multiplex PCR; TCRdb stores just in-frame clones and leaves some out. This table holds 75,000 to 100,000 clones, roughly 81% found once. No patient escaped relapse after autologous stem cell transplantation, and brentuximab vedotin exposure varied. This receptor was taken from a human donor with classical Hodgkin lymphoma. Sequenced here: peripheral blood mononuclear cells (PBMCs), sampled before the second cycle of nivolumab. The rearrangement uses TRBV14 and TRBJ1-4; D remains ambiguous. The CDR3 sequence: CASSQGLNEKLFF. CDR3 bases: TGTGCCAGCAGCCAGGGCCTTAATGAAAAACTGTTTTTT.